This T cell receptor (beta chain) was sequenced in a study of Ad26.COV2.S vaccination and SARS-CoV-2 variants. For the study at large: Donor allocation was to the COV1001 Ad26.COV2.S trial arm.

V lost 0 bases and J 3 bases, leaving 23 bases between the germline ends. The CDR3 has 19 residues. Germline CDR1 and CDR2: LNHDA and SQIVND (reference sequence). Only in-frame clones appear in the TCRdb table, and some are missing; sequencing was by immunoSEQ multiplex PCR. The sample records 300,000 to 400,000 clones, 90% being singletons. Only one count was recorded for this clone. Treatment described: some 19 received Ad26.COV2.S at low or high dose, single or two shots; about 5 received placebo; per-sample allocation not given. Specimens were obtained on day 63 following the first vaccine or placebo injection.

The source was peripheral blood, collected in a trial of Ad26.COV2.S vaccine versus placebo. The TCR was taken from a person aged 18-65 years who received the Ad26.COV2.S COVID-19 vaccine or a placebo. J is TRBJ1-1 and V is TRBV19, with D perhaps matching TRBD1 (5 bases). CDR3 loop: CASSIDYRQRERKDTEAFF. CDR3 DNA sequence: TGTGCCAGTAGTATAGATTATCGACAGAGGGAAAGGAAAGACACTGAAGCTTTCTTT.